Sequencing of this TCR beta chain was carried out in a study of cytomegalovirus exposure and HLA in healthy donors. Sequencing used immunoSEQ multiplex PCR; TCRdb keeps in-frame clones, though not all of them. The sample has 150,000 to 200,000 clones, around 96% seen once. Details on this clone: One end of the junction does not line up with germline, which may come from a read error.

The CDR3 sequence is 15 residues long. Germline V lookup: CDR1 LGHNA, CDR2 YNFKEQ. The origin of this receptor is a woman aged 18-35 years in good health and CMV-seronegative. V gene TRBV4-2 combines with J gene TRBJ2-7, with D perhaps TRBD1 (6 bases). Sequencing input: PBMCs. This CDR3 reads CASSQERGIGYEQYF. The CDR3 nucleotides are TGTGCCAGCAGTCAAGAGAGGGGGATCGGCTACGAGCAGTACTTC.